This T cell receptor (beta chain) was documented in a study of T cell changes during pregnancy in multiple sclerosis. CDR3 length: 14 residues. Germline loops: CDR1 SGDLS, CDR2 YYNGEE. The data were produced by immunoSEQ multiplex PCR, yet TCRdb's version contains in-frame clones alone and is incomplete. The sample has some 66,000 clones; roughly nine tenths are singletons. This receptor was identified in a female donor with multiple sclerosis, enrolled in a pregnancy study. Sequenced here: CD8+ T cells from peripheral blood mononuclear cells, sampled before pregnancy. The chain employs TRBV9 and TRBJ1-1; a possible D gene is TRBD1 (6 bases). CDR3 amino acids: CASGQPFMNTEAFF. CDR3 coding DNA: TGTGCTTCCGGACAGCCGTTTATGAACACTGAAGCTTTCTTT.